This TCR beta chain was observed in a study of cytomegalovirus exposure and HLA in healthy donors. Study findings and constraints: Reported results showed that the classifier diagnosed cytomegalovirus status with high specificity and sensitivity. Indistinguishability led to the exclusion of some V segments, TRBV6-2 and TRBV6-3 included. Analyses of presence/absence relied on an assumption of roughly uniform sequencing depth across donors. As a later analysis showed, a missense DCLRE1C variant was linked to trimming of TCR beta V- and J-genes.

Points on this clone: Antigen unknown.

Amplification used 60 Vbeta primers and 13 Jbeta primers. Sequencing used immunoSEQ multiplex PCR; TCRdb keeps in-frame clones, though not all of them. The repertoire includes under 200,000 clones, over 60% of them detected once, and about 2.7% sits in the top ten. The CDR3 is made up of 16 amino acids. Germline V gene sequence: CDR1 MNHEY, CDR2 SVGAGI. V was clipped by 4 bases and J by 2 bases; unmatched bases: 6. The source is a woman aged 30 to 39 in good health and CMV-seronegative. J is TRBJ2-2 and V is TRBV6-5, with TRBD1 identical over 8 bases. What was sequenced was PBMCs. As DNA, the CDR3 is TGTGCCAGCAGTTCCGCAGGGGGCTTTAACACCGGGGAGCTGTTTTTT. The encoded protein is CASSSAGGFNTGELFF.